A selection of T cell receptor beta chains follows, all from one sample in a study of shared clonotypes between healthy human individuals. TCRdb's copy holds only in-frame clones and misses some; the assay was immunoSEQ multiplex PCR. The sample lists about 1.1 million clones, roughly 74% occurring once. The sample comprised memory CD4+ T cells from PBMCs. All receptors come from a man between 18 and 35 years old in good health. Some clones in this sample may be carry-over from other donors' samples. CDR3s include the opening cysteine and the closing phenylalanine or tryptophan. A D gene is named only where the DNA matches it firmly. Expanded clones get a size class; other rows say once, few or many, or leave the size out.

J	D	size	V	CDR3	DNA
TRBJ1-4	-	-	TRBV2	CASSDSRARNEKLFF	TGTGCCAGCAGTGATTCCCGGGCTCGTAATGAAAAACTGTTTTTT
TRBJ2-3	TRBD2	-	TRBV4-3	CASSQESSLAVTDTQYF	TGCGCCAGCAGCCAAGAATCGTCCCTAGCGGTCACAGATACGCAGTATTTT
TRBJ2-2	TRBD2	-	TRBV11-3	CASSSGGRHGELFF	TGTGCCAGCAGCTCCGGCGGGAGGCACGGGGAGCTGTTTTTT
TRBJ2-3	-	-	TRBV10-1	CASSDLRDSTDTQYF	TGCGCCAGCAGTGACCTGCGGGACAGCACAGATACGCAGTATTTT
TRBJ2-1	TRBD2	-	TRBV6-6	CASSLGLAGANEQFF	TGTGCCAGCAGCCTGGGACTAGCGGGAGCCAATGAGCAGTTCTTC
TRBJ1-4	TRBD1	-	TRBV6-6	CASSYMGQGNEKLFF	TGTGCCAGCAGTTACATGGGACAGGGAAATGAAAAACTGTTTTTT
TRBJ2-1	-	few	TRBV6-6	CASSYVGSGNEQFF	TGTGCCAGCAGTTACGTCGGTAGTGGGAATGAGCAGTTCTTC
TRBJ1-5	TRBD1	-	TRBV29-1	CSVSGTGDQPQHF	TGCAGCGTAAGCGGGACAGGGGATCAGCCCCAGCATTTT
TRBJ2-1	-	-	TRBV30	CAWSPGDSFGQFF	TGTGCCTGGAGTCCCGGGGACTCATTTGGGCAGTTCTTC
TRBJ2-7	TRBD1	many	TRBV28	CASSKPGQGSYEQYF	TGTGCCAGCAGTAAACCGGGACAGGGTTCCTACGAGCAGTACTTC
TRBJ2-7	TRBD1	-	TRBV4-1	CASSQAGTASYEQYF	TGCGCCAGCAGCCAAGCCGGGACAGCATCCTACGAGCAGTACTTC
TRBJ1-2	-	-	TRBV18	CASSPPVGGIYGYTF	TGTGCCAGCTCACCACCGGTAGGGGGGATCTATGGCTACACCTTC
TRBJ1-6	-	-	TRBV27	CASSGARGSYNSPLHF	TGTGCCAGCAGTGGGGCTCGGGGCTCCTATAATTCACCCCTCCACTTT
TRBJ2-7	-	-	TRBV20-1	CSARAKHLIYF	TGCAGTGCTAGGGCTAAACATTTAATATATTTC
TRBJ2-7	TRBD2	-	TRBV5-1	CASSLSGGGNFYEQYF	TGCGCCAGCAGCTTGTCGGGAGGCGGGAATTTCTACGAGCAGTACTTC
TRBJ2-2	TRBD2	many	TRBV30	CAWAQTSGKGELFF	TGTGCCTGGGCCCAGACTAGCGGGAAAGGGGAGCTGTTTTTT
TRBJ2-3	-	-	TRBV19	CASSIRDISTDTQYF	TGTGCCAGTAGTATCCGGGACATAAGCACAGATACGCAGTATTTT
TRBJ2-3	TRBD2	-	TRBV2	CASKKEGAGYTDTQYF	TGTGCCAGCAAGAAAGAGGGAGCGGGATACACAGATACGCAGTATTTT
TRBJ1-1	-	-	TRBV28	CASSLGGSDTEAFF	TGTGCCAGCAGTTTGGGGGGGTCGGACACTGAAGCTTTCTTT
TRBJ2-7	-	-	TRBV6-5	CASSDYEQYF	TGTGCCAGCAGCGACTACGAGCAGTACTTC
TRBJ2-7	TRBD2	few	TRBV10-3	CANSPSGGPEGEQYF	TGTGCCAATTCCCCTAGCGGGGGTCCTGAGGGCGAGCAGTACTTC
TRBJ2-1	TRBD2	-	TRBV4-1	CASSQDQGLAGGNEQFF	TGCGCCAGCAGCCAAGATCAGGGACTAGCGGGAGGCAATGAGCAGTTCTTC
TRBJ1-2	-	-	TRBV6-5	CASSEGGGRSGYTF	TGTGCCAGCAGTGAAGGAGGGGGGCGTAGTGGCTACACCTTC
TRBJ2-5	TRBD2	-	TRBV4-1	CASSRTSGQETQYF	TGCGCCAGCAGCCGGACTAGCGGCCAAGAGACCCAGTACTTC
TRBJ2-7	TRBD2	-	TRBV27	CASSFISGTSGTHEQYF	TGTGCCAGCAGTTTCATTTCCGGGACTAGCGGGACCCACGAGCAGTACTTC
TRBJ1-2	-	-	TRBV25-1	CASSPRQGPNYGYTF	TGTGCCAGCAGTCCGCGTCAGGGGCCCAACTATGGCTACACCTTC
TRBJ1-1	-	-	TRBV19	CASSGYRNTEAFF	TGTGCCAGTAGTGGTTACAGGAACACTGAAGCTTTCTTT
TRBJ2-7	-	-	TRBV7-2	CASSLPGQRSSYEQYF	TGTGCCAGCAGCCTACCAGGACAGCGAAGCTCCTACGAGCAGTACTTC
TRBJ2-1	TRBD2	-	TRBV5-8	CASSYSGRAGNEQFF	TGTGCCAGCAGCTACAGCGGGAGGGCCGGAAATGAGCAGTTCTTC
TRBJ2-2	TRBD1	-	TRBV28	CASTGVTGELFF	TGTGCCTCTACAGGGGTAACCGGGGAGCTGTTTTTT
TRBJ1-2	-	once	TRBV27	CASSLYSSYGYTF	TGTGCCAGCAGTTTATACAGCAGCTATGGCTACACCTTC
TRBJ2-4	-	-	TRBV4-1	CASSQVFNIQYF	TGCGCCAGCAGCCAGGTATTCAACATTCAGTACTTC
TRBJ1-2	-	-	TRBV7-2	CASSFSRQDYGYTF	TGTGCCAGCAGCTTTTCCAGACAGGACTATGGCTACACCTTC
TRBJ2-3	-	-	TRBV4-2	CASSQDPVATDTQYF	TGTGCCAGCAGCCAAGATCCTGTCGCCACAGATACGCAGTATTTT
TRBJ1-6	TRBD1	-	TRBV7-8	CASSPTGTGVSPLHF	TGTGCCAGCAGCCCAACCGGGACAGGGGTGTCACCCCTCCACTTT
TRBJ2-1	TRBD2	-	TRBV11-3	CASSGGTSGSIGQFF	TGTGCCAGCAGCGGGGGGACTAGCGGGAGCATTGGCCAGTTCTTC
TRBJ2-7	TRBD1	-	TRBV7-9	CASSLPGQVMTYEQYF	TGTGCCAGCAGCTTACCCGGACAGGTGATGACCTACGAGCAGTACTTC
TRBJ2-1	TRBD2	once	TRBV28	CASSLRVGTSGRGSYNEQFF	TGTGCCAGCAGTTTAAGAGTGGGTACTAGCGGGAGAGGGTCCTACAATGAGCAGTTCTTC
TRBJ2-7	-	many	TRBV10-3	CAISERDSYEQYF	TGTGCCATCAGCGAGAGGGACTCCTACGAGCAGTACTTC
TRBJ2-7	TRBD1	-	TRBV4-1	CASSQPDRASYEQYF	TGCGCCAGCAGCCAACCGGACAGGGCCTCCTACGAGCAGTACTTC
TRBJ1-3	-	-	TRBV28	CASSYHSDRSSGNTIYF	TGTGCCAGCAGTTACCACTCCGACCGGAGCTCTGGAAACACCATATATTTT
TRBJ2-7	TRBD1	-	TRBV28	CATLDRNEQYF	TGTGCCACCCTGGACAGGAACGAGCAGTACTTC
TRBJ2-7	TRBD2	few	TRBV28	CASTPGGGSHEQYF	TGTGCCAGCACCCCAGGCGGGGGTTCCCACGAGCAGTACTTC
TRBJ1-3	-	-	TRBV28	CASSLGGAGNTIYF	TGTGCCAGCAGTTTAGGGGGAGCTGGAAACACCATATATTTT
TRBJ2-1	TRBD1	once	TRBV19	CATHLTGTGGMEEQFF	TGTGCCACCCACCTCACCGGGACAGGGGGAATGGAAGAGCAGTTCTTC
TRBJ1-2	-	-	TRBV18	CASSPDSNYGYTF	TGTGCCAGCTCACCGGACAGCAACTATGGCTACACCTTC
TRBJ2-1	TRBD2	-	TRBV27	CASSPGSGRSLEQFF	TGTGCCAGCAGTCCCGGCAGCGGGAGAAGCCTTGAGCAGTTCTTC
TRBJ1-6	TRBD1	-	TRBV30	CAWSVQGALGSPLHF	TGTGCCTGGAGTGTCCAGGGGGCTCTAGGCTCACCCCTCCACTTT